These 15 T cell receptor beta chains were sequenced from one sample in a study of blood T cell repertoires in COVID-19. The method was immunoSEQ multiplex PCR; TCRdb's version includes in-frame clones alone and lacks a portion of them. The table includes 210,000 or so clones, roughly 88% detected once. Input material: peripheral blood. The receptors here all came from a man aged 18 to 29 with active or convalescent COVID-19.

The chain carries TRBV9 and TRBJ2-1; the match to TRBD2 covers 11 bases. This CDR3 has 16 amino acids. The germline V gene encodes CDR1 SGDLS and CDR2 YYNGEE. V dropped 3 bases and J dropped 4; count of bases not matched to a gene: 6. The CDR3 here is CASSGSGRAGYNEQFF. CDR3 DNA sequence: TGTGCCAGCAGCGGTAGCGGGAGGGCCGGTTACAATGAGCAGTTCTTC.

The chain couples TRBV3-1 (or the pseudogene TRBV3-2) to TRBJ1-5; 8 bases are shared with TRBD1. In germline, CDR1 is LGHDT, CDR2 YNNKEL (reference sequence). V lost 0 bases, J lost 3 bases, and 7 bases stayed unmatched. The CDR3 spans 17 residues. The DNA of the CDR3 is TGTGCCAGCAGCCAAGAGGTCGGGACAGGCAACAATCAGCCCCAGCATTTT. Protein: CASSQEVGTGNNQPQHF.

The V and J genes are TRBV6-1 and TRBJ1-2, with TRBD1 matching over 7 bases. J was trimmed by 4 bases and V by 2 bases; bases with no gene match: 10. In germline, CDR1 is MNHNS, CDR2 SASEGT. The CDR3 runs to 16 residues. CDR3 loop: CASSELKGAATYGYTF. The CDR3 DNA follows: TGTGCCAGCAGTGAACTCAAGGGGGCGGCGACCTATGGCTACACCTTC.

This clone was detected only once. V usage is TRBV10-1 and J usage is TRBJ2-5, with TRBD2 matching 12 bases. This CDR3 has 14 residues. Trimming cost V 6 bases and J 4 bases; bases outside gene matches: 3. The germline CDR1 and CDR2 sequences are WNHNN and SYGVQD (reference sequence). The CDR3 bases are TGCGCCAGCAGCTCGGGACTAGCGGGAGAGACCCAGTACTTC. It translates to CASSSGLAGETQYF.

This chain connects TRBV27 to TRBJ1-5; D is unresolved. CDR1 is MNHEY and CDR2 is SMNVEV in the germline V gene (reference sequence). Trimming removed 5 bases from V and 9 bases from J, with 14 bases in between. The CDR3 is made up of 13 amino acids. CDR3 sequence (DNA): TGTGCCAGCAGTGCGGGCCGGTTGGGGCCCCAGCATTTT. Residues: CASSAGRLGPQHF.

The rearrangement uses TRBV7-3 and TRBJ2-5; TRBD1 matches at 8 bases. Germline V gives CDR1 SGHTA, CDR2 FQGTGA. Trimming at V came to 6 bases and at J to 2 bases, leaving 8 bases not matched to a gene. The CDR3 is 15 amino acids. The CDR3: CASSRTGRLQETQYF. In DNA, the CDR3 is TGTGCCAGCAGTCGGACAGGGCGCCTTCAAGAGACCCAGTACTTC.

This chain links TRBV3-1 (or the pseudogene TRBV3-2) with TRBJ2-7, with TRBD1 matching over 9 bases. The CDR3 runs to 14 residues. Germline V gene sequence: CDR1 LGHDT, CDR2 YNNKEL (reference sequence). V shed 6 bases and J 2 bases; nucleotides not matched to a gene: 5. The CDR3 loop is CASRDTGGAYEQYF. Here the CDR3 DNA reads TGTGCCAGCAGAGATACAGGGGGCGCCTACGAGCAGTACTTC.

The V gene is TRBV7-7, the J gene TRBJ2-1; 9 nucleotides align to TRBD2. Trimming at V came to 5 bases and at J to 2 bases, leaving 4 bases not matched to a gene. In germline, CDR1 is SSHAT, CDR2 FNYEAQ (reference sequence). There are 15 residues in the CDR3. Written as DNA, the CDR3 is TGTGCCAGCAGCCCTTCTAGCGGGACCTACAATGAGCAGTTCTTC. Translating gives CASSPSSGTYNEQFF.

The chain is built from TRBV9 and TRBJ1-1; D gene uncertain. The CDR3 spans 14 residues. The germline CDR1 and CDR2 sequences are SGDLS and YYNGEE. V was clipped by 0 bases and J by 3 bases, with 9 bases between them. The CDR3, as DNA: TGTGCCAGCAGCGTAGATGTTCGGGACACTGAAGCTTTCTTT. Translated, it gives CASSVDVRDTEAFF.

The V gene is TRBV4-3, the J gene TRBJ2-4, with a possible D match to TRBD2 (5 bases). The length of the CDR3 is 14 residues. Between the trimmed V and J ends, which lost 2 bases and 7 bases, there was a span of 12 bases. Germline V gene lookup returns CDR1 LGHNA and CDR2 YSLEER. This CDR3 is CASSQQRIANIQYF. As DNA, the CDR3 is TGCGCCAGCAGCCAACAACGGATAGCGAACATTCAGTACTTC.

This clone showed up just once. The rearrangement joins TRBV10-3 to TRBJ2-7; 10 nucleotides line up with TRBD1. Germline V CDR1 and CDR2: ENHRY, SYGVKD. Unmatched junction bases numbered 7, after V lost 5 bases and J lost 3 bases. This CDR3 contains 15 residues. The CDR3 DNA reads TGTGCCATCAGTACCGGACAGGGGGGCATCTACGAGCAGTACTTC. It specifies CAISTGQGGIYEQYF.

CDR3 nucleotide sequence: TGCAGCGTTGAAGGCAGGGTAAACACCGGGGAGCTGTTTTTT. It codes for CSVEGRVNTGELFF. The J gene is TRBJ2-2, the V gene TRBV29-1; tentative D call: TRBD1 (5 bases). The CDR3 covers 14 residues. Looked up from germline, CDR1 is SQVTM and CDR2 is ANQGSEA. V was trimmed by 1 base and J by 2 bases, leaving 8 bases between them.

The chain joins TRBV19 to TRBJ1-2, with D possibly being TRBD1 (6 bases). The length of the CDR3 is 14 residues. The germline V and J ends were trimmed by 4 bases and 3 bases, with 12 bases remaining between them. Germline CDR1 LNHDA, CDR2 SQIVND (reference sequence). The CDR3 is CASSTGERYYGYTF. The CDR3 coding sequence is TGTGCCAGTAGTACAGGGGAAAGGTACTATGGCTACACCTTC. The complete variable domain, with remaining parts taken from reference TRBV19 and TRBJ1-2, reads DGGITQSPKYLFRKEGQNVTLSCEQNLNHDAMYWYRQDPGQGLRLIYYSQIVNDFQKGDIAEGYSVSREKKESFPLTVTSAQKNPTAFYLCASSTGERYYGYTFGSGTRLTVV.

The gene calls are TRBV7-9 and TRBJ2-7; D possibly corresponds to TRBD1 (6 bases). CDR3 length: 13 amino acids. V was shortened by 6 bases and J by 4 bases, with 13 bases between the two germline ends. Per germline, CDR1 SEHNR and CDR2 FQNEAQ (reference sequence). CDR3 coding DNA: TGTGCCAGCAGGAGGGGGACACTATACGAGCAGTACTTC. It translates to CASRRGTLYEQYF.

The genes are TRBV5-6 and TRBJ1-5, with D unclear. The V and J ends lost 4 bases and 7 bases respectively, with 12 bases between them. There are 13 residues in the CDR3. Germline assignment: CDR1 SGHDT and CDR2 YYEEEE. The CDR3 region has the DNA TGTGCCAGCAGCGCCGGGGAGAGACAGCCCCAGCATTTT. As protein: CASSAGERQPQHF.